The 14 T cell receptor beta chains listed next were all sequenced from one sample in a study of T cell responses to AZD1222 COVID-19 vaccine. Here immunoSEQ multiplex PCR was the method, and the copy in TCRdb shows in-frame clones only, minus some. The sample consists of around 130,000 clones, about nine tenths of them appearing once. Sequencing was performed on peripheral blood, taken on day 0 of AZD1222 vaccination. The receptors come from an adult in good health.

This chain uses TRBV5-1 with TRBJ1-4; D is possibly TRBD1 (6 bases). V was shortened by 5 bases and J by 2 bases, with 10 bases between the two germline ends. The CDR3 is made up of 14 amino acids. The germline V gene has CDR1 SGHRS and CDR2 YFSETQ. CDR3 protein: CASRPQGTNEKLFF. The CDR3 DNA follows: TGCGCCAGCAGACCGCAGGGGACTAATGAAAAACTGTTTTTT.

The chain couples TRBV29-1 to TRBJ2-6; D gene ambiguous. V shed 6 bases and J shed 4 bases, with 13 bases lying between them. The CDR3 length is 14 residues. The germline gives CDR1 SQVTM, CDR2 ANQGSEA. The CDR3 sequence is CSVPGEKGANVLTF. The CDR3 region has the DNA TGCAGCGTGCCAGGAGAGAAAGGGGCCAACGTCCTGACTTTC.

As concerns this clone: At one end the junction does not follow the germline gene, possibly because of a read error. The rearrangement joins TRBV7-7 to TRBJ1-2; no clear D. CDR3 length: 13 residues. The V gene's germline CDR1 is SSHAT and CDR2 FNYEAQ (reference sequence). The CDR3 DNA sequence: TGTGCTAGCAGCCCAAACCTTGGGGATGGCTACACCTTC. Encoded protein: CASSPNLGDGYTF.

This chain links TRBV6-6 with TRBJ1-1, with D unclear. CDR3 size: 12 residues. Trimming shortened V by 6 bases and J by 3 bases, and 8 bases separated the two germline ends. Germline CDR1 reads MNHNY; CDR2 reads SVGAGI (reference sequence). The CDR3 spells CASSGEYTEAFF. The DNA for the CDR3 is TGTGCCAGCAGCGGGGAATACACTGAAGCTTTCTTT.

The V gene is TRBV28, the J gene TRBJ2-1, with D perhaps matching TRBD1 or TRBD2 (5 bases each). This CDR3 contains 18 residues. Trimming stripped 6 bases from V and 4 bases from J, with 25 bases between. Germline V gene data show CDR1 as MDHEN and CDR2 as SYDVKM. The CDR3 DNA reads as TGTGCCAGCAGCCAGATCACAGGTTGGCTAGCCCGATACAATGAGCAGTTCTTC. It yields the protein CASSQITGWLARYNEQFF.

The chain is built from TRBV27 and TRBJ2-3; 7 positions match TRBD2. The CDR3 extends over 17 amino acids. Germline values: CDR1 MNHEY, CDR2 SMNVEV (reference sequence). Unmatched junction bases numbered 12, after V lost 4 bases and J lost 2 bases. CDR3 sequence reads: CASSSVWMRDYTDTQYF. Here the CDR3 DNA reads TGTGCCAGCAGTTCAGTTTGGATGCGGGACTACACAGATACGCAGTATTTT.

This clone occurred once. The V gene is TRBV6-1, the J gene TRBJ1-4; tentative D call: TRBD1 (6 bases). CDR1 is MNHNS, CDR2 SASEGT, per germline. The CDR3 sequence is 13 residues long. Trimming took 3 bases from V and 11 from J, leaving 13 bases between them. CDR3 sequence reads: CASSDGQWRKLFF. For the CDR3, the DNA is TGTGCCAGCAGTGACGGACAGTGGCGGAAACTGTTTTTT.

This sequence joins TRBV20-1 and TRBJ2-5; D is possibly TRBD2 (7 bases). There are 13 residues in the CDR3. The germline V gene encodes CDR1 DFQATT and CDR2 SNEGSKA (reference sequence). Between the trimmed V and J ends, which lost 3 bases and 5 bases, there was a span of 13 bases. The CDR3 DNA is TGCAGTGCTAGTCGAGGGGGGGCGGAGACCCAGTACTTC. Amino acids: CSASRGGAETQYF.

This chain connects TRBV15 to TRBJ2-3; D gene unclear. The germline V and J ends were trimmed by 5 bases and 7 bases, with 16 bases remaining between them. CDR1 is LNHNV, CDR2 YYDKDF, per germline (reference sequence). This CDR3 spans 14 amino acids. DNA for the CDR3: TGTGCCACCAGCTCGGCCTCGGAGCCGAATACGCAGTATTTT. This sequence encodes CATSSASEPNTQYF.

The CDR3 DNA is TGCAGCGTTGTGCTGACAACTGGAAACACCATATATTTT. Translation: CSVVLTTGNTIYF. The V call is TRBV29-1, the J call TRBJ1-3; D remains unclear. Per the germline V gene, CDR1 is SQVTM and CDR2 is ANQGSEA. Trimming removed 4 bases at V and 2 bases at J, with 9 bases between. The CDR3 is 13 residues long. Based on the CDR3 plus reference TRBV29-1 and TRBJ1-3, the full variable domain is SAVISQKPSRDICQRGTSLTIQCQVDSQVTMMFWYRQQPGQSLTLIATANQGSEATYESGFVIDKFPISRPNLTFSTLTVSNMSPEDSSIYLCSVVLTTGNTIYFGEGSWLTVV.

The rearrangement links TRBV27 to TRBJ1-4, with a tentative D call TRBD1 (5 bases). Germline CDR1 and CDR2: MNHEY and SMNVEV (reference sequence). The V end lost 1 base, the J end lost 2 bases, and 8 bases lay between the germline ends. The CDR3 sequence is 15 residues long. The CDR3 DNA reads TGTGCCAGCAGTTTATGGGGGTCTACTAATGAAAAACTGTTTTTT. The encoded protein is CASSLWGSTNEKLFF. Variable domain in full (rest from reference TRBV27 and TRBJ1-4): EAQVTQNPRYLITVTGKKLTVTCSQNMNHEYMSWYRQDPGLGLRQIYYSMNVEVTDKGDVPEGYKVSRKEKRNFPLILESPSPNQTSLYFCASSLWGSTNEKLFFGSGTQLSVL.

This clone occurred once. This chain uses TRBV7-3 with TRBJ1-1, with a weak D call TRBD1 (6 bases). Germline V gives CDR1 SGHTA, CDR2 FQGTGA. V lost 4 bases, J lost 3 bases, and 12 bases lay in between. The CDR3 has 14 amino acids. This CDR3 reads CASSSLGQYTEAFF. In DNA, the CDR3 is TGTGCCAGCAGCTCCTTGGGACAATACACTGAAGCTTTCTTT.

The chain couples TRBV5-1 to TRBJ2-3, with 7 bases aligning to TRBD2. CDR1 SGHRS and CDR2 YFSETQ come from the germline V gene. V was pared by 3 bases and J by 2 bases, with 12 bases of the junction left unmatched. The CDR3 runs to 17 residues. CDR3 nucleotide sequence: TGCGCCAGCAGCTGGGGAGTGGGCGGGAGTTCCACAGATACGCAGTATTTT. Its protein is CASSWGVGGSSTDTQYF.

This rearrangement joins TRBV5-4 to TRBJ2-1; a weak D match, TRBD2 (6 bases). The germline V gene encodes CDR1 SGHNT and CDR2 YYREEE (reference sequence). V was shortened by 0 bases and J by 4 bases, with 11 bases between the two germline ends. The CDR3 loop spans 15 amino acids. The CDR3 DNA reads as TGTGCCAGCAGCTTGGGGCTAGCGCTGTACAATGAGCAGTTCTTC. Translation: CASSLGLALYNEQFF. The entire variable domain, with the rest obtained from reference TRBV5-4 and TRBJ2-1, is as follows: ETGVTQSPTHLIKTRGQQVTLRCSSQSGHNTVSWYQQALGQGPQFIFQYYREEENGRGNFPPRFSGLQFPNYSSELNVNALELDDSALYLCASSLGLALYNEQFFGPGTRLTVL.